In its sample, the clone carrying this T cell receptor (beta chain) was seen many times. Its specificity is not known. Germline V gives CDR1 LNHNV, CDR2 YYDKDF (reference sequence). V gave up 4 bases and J gave up 1 base, with 11 bases separating them. CDR3 size: 15 residues. These data belong to a study of breast tumors, draining lymph nodes, adjacent tissues. Axillary draining lymph nodes of breast cancer patients supplied the node samples. TCRdb reprocessed the multiplex PCR reads via MiXCR and lists one record per CDR3 protein. The sample has roughly 130,000 distinct CDR3 sequences, less than 20% seen once. Regarding the study as a whole: Data fit most tumor T cells coming from lymph node, expanding in tumor.

V gene TRBV15 combines with J gene TRBJ2-1; D is possibly TRBD1 or TRBD2 (5 bases each). The TCR was taken from a female donor with breast cancer. Some clones in this sample may be carry-over from other donors' samples. The specimen was axillary lymph node tissue. The CDR3 coding sequence is TGTGCCACCAGCACCGACTGGGGGTCCTACAATGAGCAGTTCTTC. Amino acid sequence: CATSTDWGSYNEQFF.